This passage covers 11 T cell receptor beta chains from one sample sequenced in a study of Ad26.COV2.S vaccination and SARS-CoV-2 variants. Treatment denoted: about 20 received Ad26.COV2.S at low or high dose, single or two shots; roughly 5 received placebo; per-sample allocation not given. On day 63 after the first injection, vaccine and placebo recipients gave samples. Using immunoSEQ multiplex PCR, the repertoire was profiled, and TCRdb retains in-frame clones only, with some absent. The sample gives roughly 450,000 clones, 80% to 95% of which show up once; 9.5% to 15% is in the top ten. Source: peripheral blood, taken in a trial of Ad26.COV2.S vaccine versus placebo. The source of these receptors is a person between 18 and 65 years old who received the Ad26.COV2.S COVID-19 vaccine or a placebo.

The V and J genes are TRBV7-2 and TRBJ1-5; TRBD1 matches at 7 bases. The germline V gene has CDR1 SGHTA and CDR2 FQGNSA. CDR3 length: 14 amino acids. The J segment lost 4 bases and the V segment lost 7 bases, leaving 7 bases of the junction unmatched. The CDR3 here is CASKKGGANQPQHF. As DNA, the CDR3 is TGTGCCAGCAAAAAAGGGGGCGCGAATCAGCCCCAGCATTTT.

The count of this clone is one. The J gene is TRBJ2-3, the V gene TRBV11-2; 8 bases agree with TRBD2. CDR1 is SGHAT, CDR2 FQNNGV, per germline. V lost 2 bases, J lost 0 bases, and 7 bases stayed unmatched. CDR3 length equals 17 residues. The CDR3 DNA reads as TGTGCCAGCAGCTTATATCGCGGGAGGATGAGCACAGATACGCAGTATTTT. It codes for CASSLYRGRMSTDTQYF.

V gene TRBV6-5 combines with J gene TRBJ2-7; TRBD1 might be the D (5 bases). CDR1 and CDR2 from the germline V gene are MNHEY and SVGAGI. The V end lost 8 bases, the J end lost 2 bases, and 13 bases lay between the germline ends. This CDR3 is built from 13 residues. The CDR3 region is CASGAAVAYEQYF. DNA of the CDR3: TGTGCCAGCGGGGCGGCAGTGGCCTACGAGCAGTACTTC.

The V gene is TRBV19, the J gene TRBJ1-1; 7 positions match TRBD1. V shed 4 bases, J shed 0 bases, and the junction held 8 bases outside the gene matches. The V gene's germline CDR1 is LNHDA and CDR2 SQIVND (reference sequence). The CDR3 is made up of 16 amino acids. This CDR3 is CASSTSTGYMNTEAFF. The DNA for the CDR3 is TGTGCCAGTAGTACTTCGACAGGGTACATGAACACTGAAGCTTTCTTT.

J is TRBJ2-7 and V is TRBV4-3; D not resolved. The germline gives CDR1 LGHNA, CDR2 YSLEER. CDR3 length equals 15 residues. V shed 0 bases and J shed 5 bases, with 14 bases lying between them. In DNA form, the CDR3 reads TGCGCCAGCAGCCAAGACAGTGACCTTTCCGACGAGCAGTACTTC. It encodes CASSQDSDLSDEQYF.

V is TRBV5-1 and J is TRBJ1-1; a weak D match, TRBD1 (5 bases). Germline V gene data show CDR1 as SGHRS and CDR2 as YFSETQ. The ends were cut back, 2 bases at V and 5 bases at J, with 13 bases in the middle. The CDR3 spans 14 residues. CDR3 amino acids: CASSLGDSTTEAFF. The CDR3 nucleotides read TGCGCCAGCAGCTTAGGCGACAGTACGACTGAAGCTTTCTTT.

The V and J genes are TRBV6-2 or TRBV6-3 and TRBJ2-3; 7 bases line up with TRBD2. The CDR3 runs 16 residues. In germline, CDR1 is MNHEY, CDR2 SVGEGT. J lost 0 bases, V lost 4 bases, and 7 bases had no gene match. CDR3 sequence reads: CASSSLLAASTDTQYF. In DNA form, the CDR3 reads TGTGCCAGCAGTTCCCTGCTAGCGGCTAGCACAGATACGCAGTATTTT.

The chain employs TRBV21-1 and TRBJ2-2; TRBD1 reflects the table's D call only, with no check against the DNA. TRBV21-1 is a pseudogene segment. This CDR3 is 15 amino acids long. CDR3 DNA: TGTGCCAGCAGCAAACCTGACAGGGGAACCGGGGAGCTGTTTTTT. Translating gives CASSKPDRGTGELFF.

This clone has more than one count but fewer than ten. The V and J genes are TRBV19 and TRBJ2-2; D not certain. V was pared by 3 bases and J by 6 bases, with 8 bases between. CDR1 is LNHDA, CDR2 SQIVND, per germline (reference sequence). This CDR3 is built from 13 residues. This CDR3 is CASSILRSGELFF. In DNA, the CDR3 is TGTGCCAGTAGTATCCTCAGGTCCGGGGAGCTGTTTTTT.

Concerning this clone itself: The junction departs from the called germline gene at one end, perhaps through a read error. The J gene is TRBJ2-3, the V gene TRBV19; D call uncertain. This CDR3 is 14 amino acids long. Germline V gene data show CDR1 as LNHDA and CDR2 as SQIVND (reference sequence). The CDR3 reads CASSTAHLGDTQYF. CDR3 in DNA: TGTGCCAGCAGTACGGCTCACCTGGGGGATACGCAGTATTTT.

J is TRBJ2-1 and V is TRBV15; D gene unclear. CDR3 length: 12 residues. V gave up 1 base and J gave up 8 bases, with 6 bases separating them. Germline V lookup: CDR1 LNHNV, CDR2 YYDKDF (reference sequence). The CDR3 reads CATSRVLHEQFF. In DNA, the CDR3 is TGTGCCACCAGCAGAGTTTTACATGAGCAGTTCTTC.